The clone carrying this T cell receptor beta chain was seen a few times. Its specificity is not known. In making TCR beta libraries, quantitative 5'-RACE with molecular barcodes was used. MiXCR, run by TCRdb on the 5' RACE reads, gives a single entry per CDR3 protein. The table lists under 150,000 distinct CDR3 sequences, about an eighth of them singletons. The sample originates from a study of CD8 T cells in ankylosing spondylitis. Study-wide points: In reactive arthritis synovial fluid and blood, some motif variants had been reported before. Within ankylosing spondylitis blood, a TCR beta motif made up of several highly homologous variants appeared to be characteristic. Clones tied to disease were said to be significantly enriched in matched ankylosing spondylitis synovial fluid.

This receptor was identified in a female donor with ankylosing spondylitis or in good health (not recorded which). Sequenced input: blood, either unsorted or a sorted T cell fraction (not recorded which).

CDR3 protein: CASMGTSGSNEQFF. The CDR3 nucleotides read TGTGCCAGCATGGGGACTAGCGGGAGCAATGAGCAGTTCTTC. The J gene is TRBJ2-1, the V gene TRBV28, with TRBD2 matching over 14 bases. V was clipped by 7 bases and J by 6 bases; unmatched bases: 2. The germline gives CDR1 MDHEN, CDR2 SYDVKM. The CDR3 totals 14 residues.